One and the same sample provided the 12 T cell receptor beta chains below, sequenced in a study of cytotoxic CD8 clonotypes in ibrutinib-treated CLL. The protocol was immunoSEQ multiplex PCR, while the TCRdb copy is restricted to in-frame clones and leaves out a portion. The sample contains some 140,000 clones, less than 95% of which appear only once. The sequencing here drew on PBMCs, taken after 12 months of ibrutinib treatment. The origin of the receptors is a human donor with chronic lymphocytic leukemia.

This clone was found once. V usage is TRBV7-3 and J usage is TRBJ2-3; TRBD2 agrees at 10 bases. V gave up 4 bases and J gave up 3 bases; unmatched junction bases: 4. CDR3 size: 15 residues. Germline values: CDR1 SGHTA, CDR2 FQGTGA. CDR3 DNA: TGTGCCAGCAGCTCAGCGGGAGGGCTGACAGATACGCAGTATTTT. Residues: CASSSAGGLTDTQYF.

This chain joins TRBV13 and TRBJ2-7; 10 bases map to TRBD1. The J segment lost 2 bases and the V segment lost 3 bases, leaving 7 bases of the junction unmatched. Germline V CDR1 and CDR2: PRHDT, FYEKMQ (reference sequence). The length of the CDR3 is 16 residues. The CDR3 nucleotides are TGTGCCAGCAGCTTCTCTTCGGGACAGGGGCCCTACGAGCAGTACTTC. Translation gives CASSFSSGQGPYEQYF.

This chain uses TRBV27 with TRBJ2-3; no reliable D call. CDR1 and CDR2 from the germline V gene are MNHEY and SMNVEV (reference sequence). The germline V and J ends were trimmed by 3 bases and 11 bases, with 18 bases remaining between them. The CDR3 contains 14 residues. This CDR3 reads CASSFYPSFSLQYF. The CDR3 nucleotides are TGTGCCAGCAGTTTTTATCCTTCTTTCAGTTTGCAGTATTTT.

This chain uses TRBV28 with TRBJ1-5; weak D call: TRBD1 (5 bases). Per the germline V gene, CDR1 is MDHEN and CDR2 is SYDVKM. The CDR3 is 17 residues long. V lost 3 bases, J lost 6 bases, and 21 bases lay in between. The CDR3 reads CASSLTSGIVPSQPQHF. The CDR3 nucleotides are TGTGCCAGCAGTTTGACCTCAGGGATCGTCCCTAGTCAGCCCCAGCATTTT.

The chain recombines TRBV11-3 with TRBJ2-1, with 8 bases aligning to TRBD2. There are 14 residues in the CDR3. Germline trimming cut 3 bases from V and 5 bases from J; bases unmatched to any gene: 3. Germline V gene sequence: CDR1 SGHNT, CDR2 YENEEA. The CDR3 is CASSFSGAHNEQFF. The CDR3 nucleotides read TGTGCCAGCAGCTTTAGCGGGGCGCACAATGAGCAGTTCTTC.

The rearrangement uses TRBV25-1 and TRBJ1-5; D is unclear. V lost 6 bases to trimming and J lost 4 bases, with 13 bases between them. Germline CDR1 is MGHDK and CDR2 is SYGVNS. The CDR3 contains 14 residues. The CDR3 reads CASSWRLSNQPQHF. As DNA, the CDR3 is TGTGCCAGCAGCTGGAGGTTATCAAATCAGCCCCAGCATTTT.

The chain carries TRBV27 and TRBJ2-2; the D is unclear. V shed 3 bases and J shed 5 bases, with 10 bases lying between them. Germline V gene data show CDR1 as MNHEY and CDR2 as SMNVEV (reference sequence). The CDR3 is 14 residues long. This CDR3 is CASSFKMGTGELFF. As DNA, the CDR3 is TGTGCCAGCAGTTTTAAGATGGGAACCGGGGAGCTGTTTTTT.

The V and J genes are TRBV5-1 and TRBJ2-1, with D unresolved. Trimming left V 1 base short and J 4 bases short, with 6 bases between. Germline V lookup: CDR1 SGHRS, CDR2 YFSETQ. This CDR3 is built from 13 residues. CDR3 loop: CASSLSQYNEQFF. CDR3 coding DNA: TGCGCCAGCAGCTTGTCCCAGTACAATGAGCAGTTCTTC.

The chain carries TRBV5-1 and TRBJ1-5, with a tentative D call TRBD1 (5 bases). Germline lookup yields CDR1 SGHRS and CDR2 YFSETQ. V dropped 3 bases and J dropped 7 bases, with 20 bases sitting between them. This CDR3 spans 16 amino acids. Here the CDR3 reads CASSSGPAGSGQPQHF. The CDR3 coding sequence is TGCGCCAGCAGCTCCGGACCCGCAGGGAGCGGACAGCCCCAGCATTTT.

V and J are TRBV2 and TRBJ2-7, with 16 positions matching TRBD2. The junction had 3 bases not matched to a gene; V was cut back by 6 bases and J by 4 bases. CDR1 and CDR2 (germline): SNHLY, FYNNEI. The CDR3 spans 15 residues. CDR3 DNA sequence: TGTGCCAGCAGGGGACTAGCGGGAGGGCCTTACGAGCAGTACTTC. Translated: CASRGLAGGPYEQYF.

The CDR3, as DNA: TGTGCCCACCTAGCGGGCAAACCAGATACGCAGTATTTT. Translating gives CAHLAGKPDTQYF. The chain joins TRBV30 to TRBJ2-3, with TRBD2 matching 8 bases. The CDR3 totals 13 residues. The V segment lost 8 bases and the J segment 4 bases; nucleotides outside the gene matches: 8. Germline CDR1 reads GTSNPN; CDR2 reads SVGIG (reference sequence).

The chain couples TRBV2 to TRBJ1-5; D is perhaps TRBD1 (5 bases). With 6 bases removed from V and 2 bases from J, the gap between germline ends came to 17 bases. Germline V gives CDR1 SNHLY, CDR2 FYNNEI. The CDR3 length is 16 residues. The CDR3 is CASSLILRDGNQPQHF. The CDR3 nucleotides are TGTGCCAGCAGCCTTATTCTAAGGGACGGCAATCAGCCCCAGCATTTT.